This T cell receptor beta chain was sequenced during a study of blood T cells in healthy people across ages. Study-wide results and limits: There were more naive CD4+ cells and higher diversity in long-lived donors than in aged donors. The recorded TCR beta diversity per million T cells decreased in a roughly linear manner with age.

Alongside a J-beta primer mix, a sample-barcoded 5' primer served in a second PCR lasting roughly 6 to 11 cycles. Every cDNA was tagged by a template-switch adaptor with 12 random nucleotides. Each CDR3 protein gets one entry after TCRdb re-called the 5' RACE reads with MiXCR. The sample contains some 1,800,000 distinct CDR3 sequences, roughly two fifths of which appear only once. Every donor gave roughly 9.2 milliliters of peripheral blood. Trimming stripped 5 bases from V and 3 bases from J, with 14 bases between. CDR3 size: 14 residues. The V gene's germline CDR1 is SGHTA and CDR2 FQGNSA. Worth noting for this clonotype: Its antigen is unknown.

The source material was blood. This clonotype was sampled from a human donor in good health. The chain combines TRBV7-2 with TRBJ2-7; D is ambiguous. This CDR3 reads CASSHHGSFYEQYF. Written as DNA, the CDR3 is TGTGCCAGCAGCCACCACGGAAGTTTCTACGAGCAGTACTTC.